This T cell receptor beta chain was identified in a study of blood T cells in healthy people across ages. Study conclusions and caveats: Age showed a roughly linear inverse relationship with TCR beta diversity per million T cells. The study could not conclusively compare naive and antigen-experienced cells, given its unsorted PBMCs. When one million T cells were used, diversity estimates were thought to be underestimates.

With each sample, at least 5 micrograms of total RNA were extracted. The CDR3 runs to 15 residues. Germline V gives CDR1 LGHNA, CDR2 YSLEER. The V end lost 1 base, the J end lost 8 bases, and 17 bases lay between the germline ends. Combining a sample-barcoded 5' primer with a J-beta primer mix, a second PCR ran for roughly 6 to 12 cycles. A single record per CDR3 protein comes from TCRdb applying MiXCR to the 5' RACE reads. The profile covers roughly 2 million distinct CDR3 sequences, with approximately 50% appearing a single time and approximately 2.1% taken by the ten largest. As regards this clonotype: Its specificity is not known.

The genes are TRBV4-3 and TRBJ1-2; weak D call: TRBD1 (5 bases). This clonotype was obtained from a woman between 40 and 50 years old in good health. The specimen was blood. This CDR3 is CASSQVAWGAGGYTF. Written as DNA, the CDR3 is TGCGCCAGCAGCCAAGTGGCCTGGGGCGCAGGAGGCTACACCTTC.